The present T cell receptor beta chain was sequenced within a study of T cell repertoires in aging, cancer and after chemotherapy. Whole-study context: Donors were grouped into six age bands spanning 30 or younger through 70 or older. Repeat sampling of healthy donors over several months to years showed clear clonal overlap. Study-wide points: Compared with age-matched healthy donors, untreated hematological or solid cancer patients showed higher blood TCR clonality.

Germline V gene sequence: CDR1 MNHNY, CDR2 SVGAGI (reference sequence). V was trimmed by 5 bases and J by 1 base, leaving 15 bases between them. This CDR3 has 16 amino acids. Rearranged V-D-J TRB sequences were amplified with a mixed TRB-A/B primer pool. TCRdb reprocessed the multiplex PCR reads via MiXCR and lists one record per CDR3 protein. The repertoire consists of about 3,000 distinct CDR3 sequences, with around 28% occurring once and the leading ten covering about a tenth. This clonotype showed up just a few times. Its antigen is not known. Amplification of TCR beta used genomic DNA extracted from peripheral blood.

Sequenced sample: blood. This clonotype was sampled from a human donor in good health. The chain links TRBV6-6 to TRBJ1-5; possible D gene TRBD1, 6 bases. CDR3 sequence (DNA): TGTGCCAGCAGTGCAACAGGGAAAGGGAGCAATCAGCCCCAGCATTTT. Protein sequence: CASSATGKGSNQPQHF.